The 25 T cell receptor beta chains below were found in one sample sequenced in a study of PD-L1 blockade in urothelial cancer. Profiled with immunoSEQ multiplex PCR; TCRdb holds only in-frame clones, not every one. The table has fewer than 130,000 clones, 70% to 90% seen once. Sequenced material: PBMCs, taken around atezolizumab (anti-PD-L1) treatment. The receptors come from a man aged 50-60 years with urothelial cancer.

The chain recombines TRBV6-5 with TRBJ2-3, with D perhaps matching TRBD2 (7 bases). Germline CDR1 MNHEY, CDR2 SVGAGI. The CDR3 covers 14 residues. Trimming stripped 6 bases from V and 6 bases from J, with 16 bases between. The CDR3 region has the DNA TGTGCCAGCAGCGCCCAGGGAGGGGGGGATACGCAGTATTTT. Its translation: CASSAQGGGDTQYF.

This chain links TRBV5-1 with TRBJ2-3; D is uncertain. Germline CDR1 is SGHRS and CDR2 is YFSETQ. There are 16 residues in the CDR3. Trimming left V 2 bases short and J 4 bases short, with 17 bases between. This CDR3 is CASSLGATAIADTQYF. Here the CDR3 DNA reads TGCGCCAGCAGCTTAGGAGCTACGGCTATCGCAGATACGCAGTATTTT.

CDR3 in amino acids: CASITLQAGNTEAFF. Written as DNA, the CDR3 is TGTGCCAGTATTACACTACAGGCTGGGAACACTGAAGCTTTCTTT. V usage is TRBV19 and J usage is TRBJ1-1; possible D gene TRBD1, 5 bases. The ends were cut back, 7 bases at V and 1 base at J, with 16 bases in the middle. The CDR3 is 15 residues long. Germline CDR1 is LNHDA and CDR2 is SQIVND (reference sequence). The complete variable domain, with remaining parts taken from reference TRBV19 and TRBJ1-1, reads DGGITQSPKYLFRKEGQNVTLSCEQNLNHDAMYWYRQDPGQGLRLIYYSQIVNDFQKGDIAEGYSVSREKKESFPLTVTSAQKNPTAFYLCASITLQAGNTEAFFGQGTRLTVV.

J is TRBJ1-4 and V is TRBV7-9, with 9 bases lining up with TRBD1. Trimming took 5 bases from V and 8 from J; bases not matched to a gene: 9. The CDR3 spans 15 residues. Germline loops: CDR1 SEHNR, CDR2 FQNEAQ (reference sequence). The CDR3 reads CASSAWTGAEEKLFF. DNA of the CDR3: TGTGCCAGCAGCGCATGGACAGGGGCGGAAGAAAAACTGTTTTTT.

This chain uses TRBV27 with TRBJ2-5; 8 bases fit TRBD2. This CDR3 is built from 20 residues. Germline V CDR1 and CDR2: MNHEY, SMNVEV (reference sequence). V was pared by 0 bases and J by 1 base, with 16 bases of the junction left unmatched. CDR3 protein: CASSLSLTPWSGSFQETQYF. CDR3 DNA: TGTGCCAGCAGTTTATCTCTCACCCCCTGGAGCGGGAGCTTCCAAGAGACCCAGTACTTC.

V gene TRBV7-2 combines with J gene TRBJ2-3, with D possibly being TRBD1 (5 bases). The V and J ends lost 0 bases and 0 bases respectively, with 10 bases between them. The CDR3 contains 16 residues. Germline V gene sequence: CDR1 SGHTA, CDR2 FQGNSA. Written as DNA, the CDR3 is TGTGCCAGCAGCTTAGCATCAGGGTCTAGCACAGATACGCAGTATTTT. Amino acid sequence: CASSLASGSSTDTQYF. Filled out from reference TRBV7-2 and TRBJ2-3, the complete variable domain reads GAGVSQSPSNKVTEKGKDVELRCDPISGHTALYWYRQSLGQGLEFLIYFQGNSAPDKSGLPSDRFSAERTGGSVSTLTIQRTQQEDSAVYLCASSLASGSSTDTQYFGPGTRLTVL.

This clone has just one count. This same CDR3 is encoded by further DNA sequences in the sample. The CDR3 loop reads CASSLQGDGYTF. The DNA of the CDR3 is TGTGCCAGCAGCTTACAGGGGGATGGCTACACCTTC. This sequence joins TRBV7-9 and TRBJ1-2; TRBD1 matches 7 bases. V gave up 2 bases and J gave up 6 bases; unmatched junction bases: 0. The CDR3 runs 12 residues. Germline V gives CDR1 SEHNR, CDR2 FQNEAQ (reference sequence).

This clone was observed a handful of times. This chain joins TRBV6-6 and TRBJ1-1, with D hard to call. The CDR3 spans 16 residues. Germline V CDR1 and CDR2: MNHNY, SVGAGI (reference sequence). Trimming pared 6 bases from V and 1 base from J, leaving 18 bases between. The CDR3 DNA follows: TGTGCCAGCAGCTTCTTCAGGTACGATCCGAACACTGAAGCTTTCTTT. Amino acid sequence: CASSFFRYDPNTEAFF.

This clone occurred once. This chain uses TRBV9 with TRBJ2-5, with D possibly being TRBD2 (6 bases). The CDR3 is 13 residues long. V was pared by 4 bases and J by 1 base, with 8 bases between. CDR1 is SGDLS, CDR2 YYNGEE, per germline. The CDR3 bases are TGTGCCAGCAGCCCCGGGGGCCAAGAGACCCAGTACTTC. Its protein is CASSPGGQETQYF.

This chain uses TRBV5-4 with TRBJ2-6; no firm D call. V lost 1 base to trimming and J lost 1 base, with 12 bases between them. The germline gives CDR1 SGHNT, CDR2 YYREEE (reference sequence). The CDR3 extends over 17 amino acids. The CDR3 DNA is TGTGCCAGCAGCTTGCTGTCCAGTAAGTCTGGGGCCAACGTCCTGACTTTC. This translates into CASSLLSSKSGANVLTF.

This chain connects TRBV18 to TRBJ2-1; no firm D call. Germline lookup yields CDR1 KGHSH and CDR2 LQKENI. Between the trimmed V and J ends, which lost 3 bases and 7 bases, there was a span of 10 bases. This CDR3 is built from 13 residues. CDR3 coding DNA: TGTGCCAGCTCACCGGTTGCACTGAATGAGCAGTTCTTC. It specifies CASSPVALNEQFF. Full variable domain (rest looked up from reference TRBV18 and TRBJ2-1): NAGVMQNPRHLVRRRGQEARLRCSPMKGHSHVYWYRQLPEEGLKFMVYLQKENIIDESGMPKERFSAEFPKEGPSILRIQQVVRGDSAAYFCASSPVALNEQFFGPGTRLTVL.

This sequence joins TRBV9 and TRBJ1-6; 11 bases are shared with TRBD1. V trimming: 0 bases; J trimming: 7 bases; junction bases outside the gene matches: 3. The CDR3 loop spans 16 amino acids. Germline V lookup: CDR1 SGDLS, CDR2 YYNGEE. The CDR3 loop reads CASSVGTGGGNSPLHF. CDR3 DNA sequence: TGTGCCAGCAGCGTAGGGACAGGGGGCGGCAATTCACCCCTCCACTTT.

The J gene is TRBJ2-2, the V gene TRBV7-3; maybe TRBD2 (6 bases). Looked up from germline, CDR1 is SGHTA and CDR2 is FQGTGA. The CDR3 loop spans 15 amino acids. The V and J ends lost 5 bases and 6 bases respectively, with 16 bases between them. The CDR3 DNA reads TGTGCCAGCAGCCCCGGGAGTTCGGGAGCCGGGGAGCTGTTTTTT. Amino acid sequence: CASSPGSSGAGELFF. The whole variable domain, remainder taken from reference TRBV7-3 and TRBJ2-2, is GAGVSQTPSNKVTEKGKYVELRCDPISGHTALYWYRQSLGQGPEFLIYFQGTGAADDSGLPNDRFFAVRPEGSVSTLKIQRTERGDSAVYLCASSPGSSGAGELFFGEGSRLTVL.

The J gene is TRBJ2-7, the V gene TRBV19; 11 bases are shared with TRBD2. Germline trimming cut 10 bases from V and 5 bases from J; bases unmatched to any gene: 13. Germline CDR1 and CDR2: LNHDA and SQIVND (reference sequence). This CDR3 is 15 amino acids long. The CDR3 spells CATRGASGRTHEQYF. CDR3 sequence (DNA): TGTGCCACCCGCGGGGCTAGCGGGAGGACCCACGAGCAGTACTTC.

This clone was counted once. This sequence joins TRBV6-1 and TRBJ2-7, with D perhaps TRBD1 (5 bases). The germline V gene encodes CDR1 MNHNS and CDR2 SASEGT. The CDR3 loop spans 16 amino acids. Trimming pared 1 base from V and 2 bases from J, leaving 15 bases between. DNA for the CDR3: TGTGCCAGCAGTGAAGAGGGGTCAGCCAGTACCTACGAGCAGTACTTC. The encoded protein is CASSEEGSASTYEQYF.

Ten or more counts support this clone. This chain joins TRBV6-6 and TRBJ1-2, with 8 bases identical to TRBD1. Trimming took 0 bases from V and 8 from J; bases not matched to a gene: 11. The germline gives CDR1 MNHNY, CDR2 SVGAGI (reference sequence). The CDR3 totals 16 residues. The CDR3 DNA reads as TGTGCCAGCAGTTACTCGGGAATGGACAGGGAGGGCGGCTACACCTTC. Translation: CASSYSGMDREGGYTF.

The chain combines TRBV5-4 with TRBJ2-1; 14 bases are a match to TRBD2. V shed 4 bases, J shed 6 bases, and the junction held 3 bases outside the gene matches. CDR1 SGHNT and CDR2 YYREEE come from the germline V gene (reference sequence). The CDR3 is 15 amino acids. CDR3 sequence: CASSPGLAGVNEQFF. The CDR3 DNA reads TGTGCCAGCAGCCCGGGACTAGCGGGAGTCAATGAGCAGTTCTTC.

This rearrangement joins TRBV27 to TRBJ2-1; D is perhaps TRBD2 (5 bases). Germline V CDR1 and CDR2: MNHEY, SMNVEV (reference sequence). The V gene lost 9 bases and the J gene lost 0 bases, with 9 bases spanning the gap. This CDR3 has 13 amino acids. DNA for the CDR3: TGTGCCAGTGGAGAGGGCTCCTACAATGAGCAGTTCTTC. It specifies CASGEGSYNEQFF.

This chain uses TRBV28 with TRBJ1-3; 7 nucleotides agree with TRBD1. CDR1 and CDR2 (germline): MDHEN, SYDVKM. This CDR3 region has 15 residues. J was trimmed by 1 base and V by 5 bases; bases with no gene match: 5. Here the CDR3 reads CASSEMGQSGNTIYF. In DNA form, the CDR3 reads TGTGCCAGCAGTGAGATGGGACAGTCTGGAAACACCATATATTTT.

This sequence joins TRBV19 and TRBJ1-2; 10 bases are shared with TRBD1. V shed 5 bases, J shed 4 bases, and the junction held 7 bases outside the gene matches. The CDR3 is made up of 15 amino acids. Germline V gives CDR1 LNHDA, CDR2 SQIVND (reference sequence). Here the CDR3 reads CASSSGTGVFYGYTF. CDR3 coding DNA: TGTGCCAGTAGTTCCGGGACAGGGGTGTTCTATGGCTACACCTTC.

This chain uses TRBV5-1 with TRBJ2-2, with unresolved D. CDR1 is SGHRS, CDR2 YFSETQ, per germline. The germline V and J ends were trimmed by 0 bases and 7 bases, with 10 bases remaining between them. The CDR3 is 14 amino acids. Written as DNA, the CDR3 is TGCGCCAGCAGCTTGGGTGCGTACGGCGGGGAGCTGTTTTTT. It codes for CASSLGAYGGELFF.

The J gene is TRBJ2-6, the V gene TRBV4-2, with TRBD2 as a possible D gene (6 bases). V lost 0 bases, J lost 1 base, and 13 bases lay in between. Germline values: CDR1 LGHNA, CDR2 YNFKEQ. This CDR3 has 18 residues. The DNA for the CDR3 is TGTGCCAGCAGCCAAGATGTTGGGGGGAGGTCTGGGGCCAACGTCCTGACTTTC. It encodes CASSQDVGGRSGANVLTF.

The CDR3 DNA sequence: TGTGCCAGCAGAGGAACAGGGGCCTATAGCAATCAGCCCCAGCATTTT. Its translation is CASRGTGAYSNQPQHF. The chain carries TRBV27 and TRBJ1-5; 7 nucleotides line up with TRBD1. In germline, CDR1 is MNHEY, CDR2 SMNVEV (reference sequence). V gave up 6 bases and J gave up 0 bases; unmatched junction bases: 8. This CDR3 region has 16 residues.

The V and J genes are TRBV5-1 and TRBJ1-1, with a weak D call TRBD1 (6 bases). The V end was cut by 2 bases, the J end by 5 bases, with 13 bases between. The germline V gene has CDR1 SGHRS and CDR2 YFSETQ. The CDR3 runs to 14 residues. The CDR3 nucleotides are TGCGCCAGCAGCTTTCAGGGGCCTACGACTGAAGCTTTCTTT. Amino acids: CASSFQGPTTEAFF.

With respect to this clone: Germline and junction disagree at one end, which may indicate a read error. The chain has TRBV6-1 and TRBJ2-7; TRBD2 matches at 13 bases. Germline V gives CDR1 MNHNS, CDR2 SASEGT. The CDR3 has 13 amino acids. CDR3 nucleotides: TGTGCCGGCAGACTAGCGGGGGGCTACGAGCAGTACTTC. Translation gives CAGRLAGGYEQYF.